A selection of T cell receptor beta chains follows, all from one sample in a study of Graves' ophthalmopathy and Graves' hyperthyroidism. A single record per CDR3 protein comes from TCRdb applying MiXCR to the multiplex PCR reads. The data hold about 600,000 distinct CDR3 sequences, with less than 40% observed a single time. What was sequenced was peripheral blood or thyroid tissue (not recorded which). The receptors stem from an adult man with Graves' hyperthyroidism. Each CDR3 is given with its conserved first and last residue. D genes are given only for firm matches. Only part of the rows carry a size: once, few, many, or a class if the clone is expanded.

v_call	j_call	clone_size	d_call	cdr3_nt	cdr3_aa
TRBV2	TRBJ2-7	-	-	TGTGCCAGCAGTGTGGGGGGAGGATCTCGGGAGCAGTACTTC	CASSVGGGSREQYF
TRBV9	TRBJ2-2	many	-	TGTGCCAGCAGCGCTTATAACACCGGGGAGCTGTTTTTT	CASSAYNTGELFF
TRBV15	TRBJ2-3	few	-	TGTGCCACCAGCAGAGATAGGGAAGATACGCAGTATTTT	CATSRDREDTQYF
TRBV7-3	TRBJ2-1	-	-	TGTGCCAGCAGCCCCAGGGTAAATGAGCAGTTCTTC	CASSPRVNEQFF
TRBV25-1	TRBJ2-3	-	-	TGCGCCAGCAGCTTTATTTCAGGGACCACAGATACGCAGTATTTT	CASSFISGTTDTQYF
TRBV12-3/TRBV12-4	TRBJ1-5	few	TRBD1	TGTGCCAGCAGTTGGGGGACAGTTGTAAGCAATCAGCCCCAGCATTTT	CASSWGTVVSNQPQHF
TRBV29-1	TRBJ1-2	many	-	TGCAGCTCCCGACAGACGCCTAACTATGGCTACACCTTC	CSSRQTPNYGYTF
TRBV6-2/TRBV6-3	TRBJ1-1	few	TRBD1	TGTGCCAGCAGCCCCAACAGGGGCCGTGGGGGCACTGAAGCTTTCTTT	CASSPNRGRGGTEAFF
TRBV7-6	TRBJ2-5	few	TRBD1	TGTGCCAGCAGCTTAAGAGGGGGCGCAGAGACCCAGTACTTC	CASSLRGGAETQYF
TRBV2	TRBJ1-2	many	-	TGTGCCAGCAGTGAAGGACAGGACTATGGCTACACCTTC	CASSEGQDYGYTF
TRBV7-2	TRBJ2-6	-	-	TGTGCCAGCAGCTTGGGGCCGGGGGACGGGGCCAACGTCCTGACTTTC	CASSLGPGDGANVLTF
TRBV12-5	TRBJ1-5	-	-	TGTGCTAGTGGTTTGGAAACAGGGATCAATCAGCCCCAGCATTTT	CASGLETGINQPQHF
TRBV19	TRBJ2-7	few	-	TGTGCCAGTAGGCCTAGCGACTCCTACGAGCAGTACTTC	CASRPSDSYEQYF
TRBV7-4	TRBJ2-7	-	-	TGTGCCAGCAGCTCCTGGGGCGGCCACAACTACGAGCAGTACTTC	CASSSWGGHNYEQYF
TRBV7-9	TRBJ2-7	many	-	TGTGCCAGCAGCTTACAGGGAGGTAACGAGCAGTACTTC	CASSLQGGNEQYF
TRBV7-3	TRBJ2-6	many	-	TGTGCCAGCAGCTACCCGGACAGCTCTGGGGCCAACGTCCTGACTTTC	CASSYPDSSGANVLTF
TRBV2	TRBJ1-5	many	-	TGTGCCAGCAGCCTCAGAGATCAGCCCCAGCATTTT	CASSLRDQPQHF
TRBV7-2	TRBJ1-5	-	-	TGTGCCAGCAGCCAAGATGAGGAGGGGCCCGACCAGCATTTT	CASSQDEEGPDQHF
TRBV11-2	TRBJ1-1	many	TRBD1	TGTGCCAGCAGCTACGAAACAACAGGGGCCCGTTACACTGAAGCTTTCTTT	CASSYETTGARYTEAFF
TRBV9	TRBJ1-6	many	-	TGTGCCAGCAGCCCACACCTGAATTCACCCCTCCACTTT	CASSPHLNSPLHF
TRBV6-5	TRBJ1-3	many	-	TGTGCCAGCAGCCGGGACCCGGGTAGCTCTGGAAACACCATATATTTT	CASSRDPGSSGNTIYF
TRBV15	TRBJ1-2	-	-	TGTGCCACCAGCAGAGTCGGGGACGAAACTAACTATGGCTACACCTTC	CATSRVGDETNYGYTF
TRBV20-1	TRBJ1-1	-	-	TGCAGTGCTAGTTCGGTGGAGTTGGCTCTGAACACTGAAGCTTTCTTT	CSASSVELALNTEAFF
TRBV12-3/TRBV12-4	TRBJ1-1	-	TRBD1	TGTGCCAGCAGTTCAACTACAGGGGGCGCGAGGGCTGAAGCTTTCTTT	CASSSTTGGARAEAFF
TRBV20-1	TRBJ2-6	many	-	TGCAGTGCACCGACAGACTCTGGGGCCAACGTCCTGACTTTC	CSAPTDSGANVLTF
TRBV29-1	TRBJ2-7	-	TRBD1	TGCAGCGTTGGGCAGGGACAGGTCCTACTTCACGAGCAGCACTTC	CSVGQGQVLLHEQHF
TRBV7-6	TRBJ2-2	many	-	TGTGCCAGCAGCTTGATAGGGTCATCCGGGGAGCTGTTTTTT	CASSLIGSSGELFF
TRBV29-1	TRBJ2-1	-	-	TGCAGCGTTGAATCGTGGGATGAGCAGTTCTTC	CSVESWDEQFF
TRBV9	TRBJ2-5	-	-	TGTGCCAGCAGCCCTCAAGTGGAAGGGGTAGAGACCCAGTACTTC	CASSPQVEGVETQYF
TRBV12-3/TRBV12-4	TRBJ1-2	many	-	TGTGCCAGCAGGGGGGCTAACTATGGCTACACCTTC	CASRGANYGYTF
TRBV10-2	TRBJ2-7	many	-	TGCGCCAGCAGTGAGTCGGGGGTCGGAAGATACGAGCAGTACTTC	CASSESGVGRYEQYF
TRBV6-5	TRBJ1-5	-	-	TGTGCCAGCAGGGAGACAGGATCCTGGGGAGGAAATCAGCCCCAGCATTTT	CASRETGSWGGNQPQHF
TRBV2	TRBJ2-7	many	TRBD1	TGTGCCAGCAGGGGGACAGGGGGCCTCTACGAGCAGTACTTC	CASRGTGGLYEQYF
TRBV20-1	TRBJ1-1	many	TRBD1	TGCAGTGCTAGAGGGGACAGGGGCACTGAAGCTTTCTTT	CSARGDRGTEAFF
TRBV24-1	TRBJ1-3	-	TRBD1	TGTGCCACCAGTGAGGGAGACAGGGCTGGAAACACCATATATTTT	CATSEGDRAGNTIYF
TRBV7-9	TRBJ2-3	few	TRBD1	TGTGCCAGCAGCTTAGCGTCGGGGACAGGGAACACAGATACGCAGTATTTT	CASSLASGTGNTDTQYF
TRBV5-1	TRBJ1-1	many	-	TGCGCCAGCAGCTCGGACAGCGTCCTGAACACTGAAGCTTTCTTT	CASSSDSVLNTEAFF
TRBV4-3	TRBJ1-1	few	-	TGCGCCAGCAGCCAAGATGGGGTCCCCTCCCAGAACACTGAAGCTTTCTTT	CASSQDGVPSQNTEAFF
TRBV2	TRBJ2-5	many	TRBD1	TGTGCCAGCAGACAAGGGACAGTCGAAGAGACCCAGTACTTC	CASRQGTVEETQYF
TRBV28	TRBJ2-7	-	-	TGTGCCAGCAGTTTATCGCCTAGCTTATCCTCCTACGAGCAGTACTTC	CASSLSPSLSSYEQYF
TRBV29-1	TRBJ2-1	few	TRBD2	TGCAGCGCCGGGACTAGGGACTTTTACGAGCAGTTCTTC	CSAGTRDFYEQFF
TRBV28	TRBJ2-5	-	-	TGTGCCAGCAGTTTTCCGGGACGCACAGAGACCCAGTACTTC	CASSFPGRTETQYF
TRBV4-1	TRBJ1-5	-	TRBD1	TGCGCCAGCAGCCAAGTCGGACAGGGTAAAGGTCAGCCCCAGCATTTT	CASSQVGQGKGQPQHF
TRBV29-1	TRBJ1-1	-	-	TGCAGCGTTCGAACAGGGCTGAACACTGAAGCTTTCTTT	CSVRTGLNTEAFF
TRBV24-1	TRBJ2-7	-	-	TGTGCCACCAGTCGCGCGGGCACAGGGCAGTACTTC	CATSRAGTGQYF
TRBV11-1	TRBJ2-1	-	-	TGTGCCAGCAGCATACGAACCGGGATCCCGTCCGACAATGAGCAGTTCTTC	CASSIRTGIPSDNEQFF
TRBV10-3	TRBJ2-7	-	TRBD2	TGTGCCATCAGGGATGGGACTAGCCGCCTGGGCGAGCAGTACTTC	CAIRDGTSRLGEQYF
TRBV12-3/TRBV12-4	TRBJ2-7	few	-	TGTGCCAGCAGTTTTGAGGGGCAGTTCTACGAGCAGTACTTC	CASSFEGQFYEQYF
TRBV12-3/TRBV12-4	TRBJ2-6	many	TRBD1	TGTGCCAGCAGGACGGACAGGGGAAACTCTGGGGCCAACGTCCTGACTTTC	CASRTDRGNSGANVLTF
TRBV12-5	TRBJ1-5	many	-	TGTGCTAGTGGTTTGGCAGGGGATGGGAATCAGCCCCAGCATTTT	CASGLAGDGNQPQHF
TRBV2	TRBJ1-1	once	-	TGTGCCAGCAGTGATGGGTCCAGCACTGAAGCTTTCTTT	CASSDGSSTEAFF